Listed below are T cell receptor beta chains from one sample, sequenced in a study of blood T cell repertoires in COVID-19. This table comes from immunoSEQ multiplex PCR, and its TCRdb copy is limited to in-frame clones, with some not included. The table records about 140,000 clones, roughly 85% of them present only once. Sequenced material: peripheral blood. These receptors came from a man aged 55-75 years with acute or convalescent COVID-19. CDR3s include the opening cysteine and the closing phenylalanine or tryptophan.

TRBJ1-2	TRBV28	CASSFLAGAIGYTF
TRBJ2-5	TRBV6-1	CASSASSGGPGETQYF
TRBJ1-2	TRBV27	CASSLGQAYGYTF
TRBJ2-7	TRBV6-4	CASRRTSGRAFHSYEQYF
TRBJ2-7	TRBV5-8	CASSQDRVRGEQYF
TRBJ2-5	TRBV7-2	CASSLGLAGGLQETQYF
TRBJ1-2	TRBV7-8	CASSSDRNSYGYTF
TRBJ1-2	TRBV4-3	CASSPTGAGYGYTF
TRBJ1-6	TRBV11-3	CASSFQVGTPLHF
TRBJ2-7	TRBV6-2/TRBV6-3	CASSLTETYEQYF
TRBJ1-2	TRBV10-3	CAISEISGGSYGYTF
TRBJ2-7	TRBV5-1	CASSLRTPGEQYF
TRBJ2-1	TRBV30	CAWSVGGASYNEQFF
TRBJ2-3	TRBV21-1	CASSKAVGLSTDTQYF
TRBJ1-5	TRBV6-5	CASRVTNQPQHF
TRBJ2-7	TRBV19	CASSSPSGTSYEQYF
TRBJ2-5	TRBV29-1	CSVDGLAGGSYQETQYF
TRBJ1-2	TRBV4-3	CASSQNGRLGVLYGYTF
TRBJ2-5	TRBV7-9	CASSRGTGGEETQYF
TRBJ1-5	TRBV15	CATSQGGQPQHF
TRBJ1-1	TRBV7-3	CASSLFRVNTEAFF
TRBJ1-6	TRBV28	CATNGGTEYNSPLHF
TRBJ2-1	TRBV4-2	CASSQDAASGYNEQFF
TRBJ2-5	TRBV5-4	CASSLAVQGLGEETQYF
TRBJ1-6	TRBV7-8	CASSLNRGASPLHF
TRBJ2-1	TRBV4-2	CASSQLLGEQFF
TRBJ2-1	TRBV7-3	CASSLTGRQGSYNEQFF
TRBJ2-2	TRBV30	CAWRLTNTGELFF
TRBJ2-5	TRBV4-3	CASSQGGTSQETQYF
TRBJ2-6	TRBV2	CASSAGVDRTLRSGANVLTF
TRBJ1-5	TRBV28	CASSFSRPSRGNQPQHF
TRBJ2-5	TRBV14	CASSSRDFQETQYF
TRBJ2-1	TRBV10-3	CAIRGQGNFDEQFF
TRBJ2-1	TRBV4-2	CASSQDKLAAQRVEQFF
TRBJ1-3	TRBV9	CASSSDVRKDRGGNTIYF
TRBJ1-5	TRBV19	CASSSQSNQPQHF
TRBJ1-1	TRBV28	CASRLLADTEAFF
TRBJ1-5	TRBV18	CASSPRVGDQPQHF
TRBJ2-7	TRBV19	CASSIDLYRGYESYEQYF
TRBJ1-6	TRBV30	CASEPGNHSPLHF
TRBJ1-5	TRBV28	CASSPDSNQPQHF
TRBJ2-1	TRBV5-6	CASSLGRAYNEQFF
TRBJ2-1	TRBV6-5	CASSYSQAGGNEQFF
TRBJ1-1	TRBV7-3	CASSLYMNTEAFF
TRBJ2-5	TRBV24-1	CATSPGTGARGETQYF
TRBJ1-5	TRBV5-1	CASSLTGLQPQHF
TRBJ1-2	TRBV29-1	CSVQLDGYTF
TRBJ2-2	TRBV7-9	CASSSRLAALNTGELFF
TRBJ1-6	TRBV27	CASSLTGQLSPLHF
TRBJ2-2	TRBV28	CASNSGPDWLFF
TRBJ2-3	TRBV9	CASSVIPGGTDTQYF
TRBJ2-7	TRBV4-2	CASSQGGEDSYEQYF
TRBJ2-7	TRBV19	CASSFGQGIHEQYF
TRBJ2-3	TRBV5-4	CASSSGLAGASGTQYF
TRBJ2-1	TRBV24-1	CATSEAGGRNEQFF
TRBJ2-2	TRBV12-3/TRBV12-4	CASGVKTGELFF
TRBJ1-5	TRBV30	CAWSVGQGGQPQHF
TRBJ2-3	TRBV5-6	CASSWGTGGPTDTQYF
TRBJ1-4	TRBV30	CAWSNPGTGIVEKLFF